The rows below give T cell receptor beta chains drawn from one sample of a study of T cells in localized non-small cell lung cancer. The repertoire was sequenced with immunoSEQ multiplex PCR; TCRdb's copy has only in-frame clones and lacks some. This sample yields some 28,000 clones, of which roughly 89% are seen a single time; roughly 2.9% belongs to the top ten. Sequences were derived from peripheral blood, sampled before any cancer treatment. The receptors were gathered from a woman between 18 and 55 years old with stage I lung adenocarcinoma. CDR3s include the opening cysteine and the closing phenylalanine or tryptophan. D genes are given only for firm matches. Clone size appears in some rows only: once, few, many, or a class for an expanded clone.

clone_size j_call v_call d_call cdr3_aa cdr3_nt
once TRBJ1-2 TRBV4-1 TRBD1 CASRGRGQGGLLVYGYTF TGCGCCAGCAGAGGTAGGGGACAGGGGGGATTATTAGTCTATGGCTACACCTTC
NA TRBJ2-5 TRBV11-2 NA CASSLTETQYF TGTGCCAGCAGCTTAACGGAGACCCAGTACTTC
NA TRBJ2-6 TRBV11-2 TRBD1 CASSPRTGGLSGANVLTF TGTGCCAGCAGCCCCCGGACAGGGGGCCTGTCTGGGGCCAACGTCCTGACTTTC
NA TRBJ1-2 TRBV30 NA CACSGPGYGYTF TGTGCCTGCTCAGGACCGGGATATGGCTACACCTTC
NA TRBJ1-4 TRBV25-1 NA CASSESGIPNEKLFF TGTGCCAGCAGTGAATCGGGGATTCCTAATGAAAAACTGTTTTTT
NA TRBJ1-2 TRBV28 NA CASSPPASLGGYTF TGTGCCAGCAGTCCCCCGGCTTCTCTCGGTGGCTACACCTTC
NA TRBJ2-7 TRBV11-2 NA CASSLGGAGSSYEQYF TGTGCCAGCAGCTTAGGAGGGGCAGGTTCCTCCTACGAGCAGTACTTC
NA TRBJ2-5 TRBV19 NA CASSISVGQGTQYF TGTGCCAGTAGTATTTCTGTGGGGCAAGGGACCCAGTACTTC
NA TRBJ2-3 TRBV6-6 TRBD1 CASNYQGAPATQYF TGTGCCAGCAATTATCAGGGGGCCCCGGCTACGCAGTATTTT
NA TRBJ2-5 TRBV23-1 TRBD1 CAPGDSQETQYF TGCGCCCCCGGGGACAGCCAAGAGACCCAGTACTTC
NA TRBJ1-4 TRBV6-1 NA CASTPPGGTNEKLFF TGTGCCAGTACACCGCCGGGTGGGACTAATGAAAAACTGTTTTTT
NA TRBJ1-2 TRBV11-3 NA CASSDRHRVDGYTF TGTGCCAGCAGCGACAGGCACCGGGTGGATGGCTACACCTTC
few TRBJ1-1 TRBV4-1 NA CASSQESAVRNTEAFF TGCGCCAGCAGCCAAGAGTCGGCCGTGAGGAACACTGAAGCTTTCTTT
NA TRBJ1-2 TRBV9 NA CASSVDDTPSDYGYTF TGTGCCAGCAGCGTAGATGACACGCCTTCGGACTATGGCTACACCTTC
NA TRBJ2-2 TRBV28 NA CASSLAGTLETGELFF TGTGCCAGCAGTTTAGCTGGGACATTAGAAACCGGGGAGCTGTTTTTT
NA TRBJ1-4 TRBV28 NA CASSSPGRGSTNEKLFF TGTGCCAGCAGTTCGCCGGGACGAGGTTCAACTAATGAAAAACTGTTTTTT
NA TRBJ2-5 TRBV4-3 TRBD2 CASSQVGTIGGQETQYF TGCGCCAGCAGCCAAGTAGGGACTATAGGAGGGCAAGAGACCCAGTACTTC
NA TRBJ1-1 TRBV4-3 TRBD1 CASSPILGDRGTEAFF TGCGCCAGCAGCCCCATTCTCGGGGACAGGGGGACTGAAGCTTTCTTT
NA TRBJ2-2 TRBV6-5 NA CASSYRLAGGGELFF TGTGCCAGCAGTTACCGGCTAGCTGGAGGCGGGGAGCTGTTTTTT
NA TRBJ1-1 TRBV7-8 TRBD1 CASSFQGGTEAFF TGTGCCAGCAGTTTCCAGGGGGGAACTGAAGCTTTCTTT
NA TRBJ1-1 TRBV19 NA CASSIEAGVAEAFF TGTGCCAGTAGTATAGAGGCAGGGGTCGCTGAAGCTTTCTTT
NA TRBJ1-4 TRBV7-8 NA CASSQEGGATNEKLFF TGTGCCAGCAGCCAGGAGGGGGGAGCAACTAATGAAAAACTGTTTTTT
once TRBJ1-2 TRBV30 NA CAWRVFGDYGYTF TGTGCCTGGAGGGTATTTGGGGACTATGGCTACACCTTC
NA TRBJ1-1 TRBV6-5 NA CATGRTEAFF TGTGCCACCGGCCGCACTGAAGCTTTCTTT
NA TRBJ1-2 TRBV5-1 NA CASSSDSHGYTF TGCGCCAGCAGCTCGGACAGCCATGGCTACACCTTC
NA TRBJ2-1 TRBV5-1 TRBD1 CASSGTGSSYNEQFF TGCGCCAGCAGCGGGACAGGGAGCTCCTACAATGAGCAGTTCTTC
NA TRBJ2-3 TRBV19 TRBD2 CASSVAGGTDTQYF TGTGCCAGTAGTGTAGCGGGAGGCACAGATACGCAGTATTTT
few TRBJ2-5 TRBV11-3 TRBD1 CASSPGGVSSQETQYF TGTGCCAGCAGCCCAGGGGGCGTAAGCTCCCAAGAGACCCAGTACTTC
NA TRBJ2-7 TRBV10-3 NA CAISLDSRPTYEQYF TGTGCCATCAGCCTGGACAGCCGGCCCACCTACGAGCAGTACTTC
NA TRBJ2-5 TRBV5-1 NA CASSLDWGETQYF TGCGCCAGCAGCTTGGATTGGGGGGAGACCCAGTACTTC
NA TRBJ2-1 TRBV9 TRBD2 CASSAPPGTTRQFF TGTGCCAGCAGCGCTCCTCCCGGGACTACGCGCCAGTTCTTC
NA TRBJ1-1 TRBV2 TRBD1 CASTLRAGGTEAFF TGTGCCAGCACTCTAAGGGCAGGGGGCACTGAAGCTTTCTTT
NA TRBJ1-1 TRBV5-4 TRBD1 CASSSKGALNTEAFF TGTGCCAGCAGCTCAAAGGGGGCCTTGAACACTGAAGCTTTCTTT
NA TRBJ1-5 TRBV10-3 NA CAISEFGNQPQHF TGTGCCATCAGTGAATTTGGAAATCAGCCCCAGCATTTT
NA TRBJ2-4 TRBV5-6 NA CASSLPLGENHIQYF TGTGCCAGCAGCTTGCCCCTGGGGGAGAATCACATTCAGTACTTC
NA TRBJ1-2 TRBV19 TRBD1 CASWDRDYGYTF TGTGCCAGTTGGGACAGGGACTATGGCTACACCTTC
once TRBJ1-5 TRBV6-1 NA CASSEIGGNQPQHF TGTGCCAGCAGTGAGATAGGGGGCAATCAGCCCCAGCATTTT
NA TRBJ2-5 TRBV5-1 NA CASRGLGQETQYF TGCGCCAGCAGGGGGTTGGGCCAAGAGACCCAGTACTTC
NA TRBJ2-7 TRBV5-5 NA CASSLFSQGSEQYF TGTGCCAGCAGCCTATTTTCACAGGGAAGCGAGCAGTACTTC
NA TRBJ2-5 TRBV4-3 NA CASSQDRTLQETQYF TGCGCCAGCAGCCAAGATCGAACACTCCAAGAGACCCAGTACTTC